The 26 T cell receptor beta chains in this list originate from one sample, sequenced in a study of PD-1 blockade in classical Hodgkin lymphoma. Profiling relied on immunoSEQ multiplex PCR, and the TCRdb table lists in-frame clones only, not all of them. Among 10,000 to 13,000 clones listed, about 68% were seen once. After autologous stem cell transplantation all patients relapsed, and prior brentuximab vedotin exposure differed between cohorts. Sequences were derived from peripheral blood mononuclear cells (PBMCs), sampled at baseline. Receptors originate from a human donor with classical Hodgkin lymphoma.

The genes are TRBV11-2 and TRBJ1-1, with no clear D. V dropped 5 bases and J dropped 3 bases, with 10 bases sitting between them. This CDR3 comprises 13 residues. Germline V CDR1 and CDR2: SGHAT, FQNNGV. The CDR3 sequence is CASSELGYTEAFF. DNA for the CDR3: TGTGCCAGCAGCGAGTTGGGGTACACTGAAGCTTTCTTT.

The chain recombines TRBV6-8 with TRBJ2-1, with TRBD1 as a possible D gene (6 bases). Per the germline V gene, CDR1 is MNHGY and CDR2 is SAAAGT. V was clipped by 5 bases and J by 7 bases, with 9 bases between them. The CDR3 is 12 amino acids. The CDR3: CASSTGNNEQFF. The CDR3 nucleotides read TGTGCCAGCAGTACAGGGAATAATGAGCAGTTCTTC.

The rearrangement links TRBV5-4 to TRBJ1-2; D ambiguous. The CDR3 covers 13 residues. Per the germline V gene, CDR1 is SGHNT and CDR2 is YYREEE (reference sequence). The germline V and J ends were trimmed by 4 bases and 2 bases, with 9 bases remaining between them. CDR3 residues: CASSVTTNYGYTF. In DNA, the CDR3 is TGTGCCAGCAGCGTAACCACGAACTATGGCTACACCTTC.

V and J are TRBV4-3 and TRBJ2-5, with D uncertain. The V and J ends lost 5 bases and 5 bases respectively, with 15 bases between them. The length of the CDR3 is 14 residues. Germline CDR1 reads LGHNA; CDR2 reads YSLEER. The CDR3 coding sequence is TGCGCCAGCAGCGCTAAAGTAGGTCCGGAGACCCAGTACTTC. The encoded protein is CASSAKVGPETQYF.

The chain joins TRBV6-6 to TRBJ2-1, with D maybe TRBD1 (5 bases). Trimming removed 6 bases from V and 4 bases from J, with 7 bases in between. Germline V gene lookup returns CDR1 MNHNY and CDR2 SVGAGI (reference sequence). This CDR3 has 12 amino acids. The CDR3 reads CASRKGYNEQFF. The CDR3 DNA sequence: TGTGCCAGCAGAAAGGGGTACAATGAGCAGTTCTTC.

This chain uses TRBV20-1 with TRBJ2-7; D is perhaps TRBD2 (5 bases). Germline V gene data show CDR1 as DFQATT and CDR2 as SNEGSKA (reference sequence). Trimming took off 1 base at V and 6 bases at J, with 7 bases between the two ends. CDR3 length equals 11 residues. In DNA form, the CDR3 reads TGCAGTGCTAGAGGAGGGAGCGAGCAGTACTTC. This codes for CSARGGSEQYF.

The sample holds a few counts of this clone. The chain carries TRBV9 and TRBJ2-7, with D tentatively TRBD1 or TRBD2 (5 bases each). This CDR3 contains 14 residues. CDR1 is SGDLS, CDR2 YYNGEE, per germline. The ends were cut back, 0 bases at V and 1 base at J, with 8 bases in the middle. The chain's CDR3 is CASSVGDVSYEQYF. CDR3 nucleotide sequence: TGTGCCAGCAGCGTAGGGGACGTTTCCTACGAGCAGTACTTC.

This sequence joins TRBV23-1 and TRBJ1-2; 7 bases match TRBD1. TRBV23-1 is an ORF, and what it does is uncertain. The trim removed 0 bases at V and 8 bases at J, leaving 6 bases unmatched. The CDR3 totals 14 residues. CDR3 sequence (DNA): TGCGCCAGCAGTCAATCTGAGGGGGCGCGGGGCTACACCTTC. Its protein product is CASSQSEGARGYTF.

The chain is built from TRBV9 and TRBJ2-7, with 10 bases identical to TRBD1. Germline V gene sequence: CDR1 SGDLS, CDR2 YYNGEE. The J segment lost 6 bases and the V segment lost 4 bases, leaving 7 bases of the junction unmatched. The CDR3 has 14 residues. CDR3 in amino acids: CASSPRTGGGEQYV. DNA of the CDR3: TGTGCCAGCAGCCCGAGGACAGGGGGAGGCGAGCAGTACGTC.

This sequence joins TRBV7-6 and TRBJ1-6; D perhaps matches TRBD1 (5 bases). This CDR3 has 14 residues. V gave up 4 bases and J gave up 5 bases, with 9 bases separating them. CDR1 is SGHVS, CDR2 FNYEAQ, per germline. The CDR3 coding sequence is TGTGCCAGCAGCTCAGACAGACATAATTCACCCCTCCACTTT. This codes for CASSSDRHNSPLHF.

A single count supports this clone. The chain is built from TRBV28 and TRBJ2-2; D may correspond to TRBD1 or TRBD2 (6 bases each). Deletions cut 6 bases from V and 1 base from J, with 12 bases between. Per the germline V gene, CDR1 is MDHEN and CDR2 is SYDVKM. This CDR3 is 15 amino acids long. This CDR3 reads CASRFGGLNTGELFF. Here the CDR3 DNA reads TGTGCCAGCAGGTTCGGGGGCCTGAACACCGGGGAGCTGTTTTTT.

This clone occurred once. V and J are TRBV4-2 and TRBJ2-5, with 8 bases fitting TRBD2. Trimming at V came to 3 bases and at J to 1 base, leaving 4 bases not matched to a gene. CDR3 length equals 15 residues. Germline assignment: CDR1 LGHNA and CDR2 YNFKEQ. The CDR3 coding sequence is TGTGCCAGCAGCCAGGACGGGACTAGCCAAGAGACCCAGTACTTC. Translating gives CASSQDGTSQETQYF.

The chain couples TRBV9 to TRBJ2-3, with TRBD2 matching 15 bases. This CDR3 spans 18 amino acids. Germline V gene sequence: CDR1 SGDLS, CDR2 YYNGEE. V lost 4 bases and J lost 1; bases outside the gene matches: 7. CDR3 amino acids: CASSPRTSGGAGTDTQYF. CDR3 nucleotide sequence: TGTGCCAGCAGCCCTCGGACTAGCGGGGGGGCAGGCACAGATACGCAGTATTTT.

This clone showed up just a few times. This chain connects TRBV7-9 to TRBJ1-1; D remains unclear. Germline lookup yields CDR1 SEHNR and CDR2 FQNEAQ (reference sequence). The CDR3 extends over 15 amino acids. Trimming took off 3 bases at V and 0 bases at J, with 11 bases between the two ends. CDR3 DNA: TGTGCCAGCAGCTTCGGAGGAGGGCTGAACACTGAAGCTTTCTTT. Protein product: CASSFGGGLNTEAFF.

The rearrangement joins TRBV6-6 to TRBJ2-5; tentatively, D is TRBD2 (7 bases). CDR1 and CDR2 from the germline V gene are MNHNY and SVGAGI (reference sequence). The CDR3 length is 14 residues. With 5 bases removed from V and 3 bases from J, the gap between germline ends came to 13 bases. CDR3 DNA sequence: TGTGCCAGCAGTCCCGAAGGGGGGGAAGAGACCCAGTACTTC. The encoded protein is CASSPEGGEETQYF.

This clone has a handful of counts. CDR3 in amino acids: CASSPAGNTEAFF. The DNA for the CDR3 is TGTGCCAGCTCACCAGCCGGGAACACTGAAGCTTTCTTT. V gene TRBV18 combines with J gene TRBJ1-1; D is uncertain. Trimming shortened V by 2 bases and J by 1 base, and 5 bases separated the two germline ends. CDR3 size: 13 residues. Germline V gene data show CDR1 as KGHSH and CDR2 as LQKENI. Full variable domain (rest looked up from reference TRBV18 and TRBJ1-1): NAGVMQNPRHLVRRRGQEARLRCSPMKGHSHVYWYRQLPEEGLKFMVYLQKENIIDESGMPKERFSAEFPKEGPSILRIQQVVRGDSAAYFCASSPAGNTEAFFGQGTRLTVV.

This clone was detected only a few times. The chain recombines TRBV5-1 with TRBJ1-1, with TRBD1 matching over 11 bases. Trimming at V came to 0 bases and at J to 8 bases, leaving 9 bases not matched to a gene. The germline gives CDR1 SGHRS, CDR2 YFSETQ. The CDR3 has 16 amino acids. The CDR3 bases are TGCGCCAGCAGCTTGGCCGGACAGGGGGCTCGGTCGGAAGCTTTCTTT. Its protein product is CASSLAGQGARSEAFF.

CDR3: CASRGWAETELGYEQYF. CDR3 DNA: TGTGCCAGCAGGGGTTGGGCTGAGACAGAGTTGGGCTACGAGCAGTACTTC. The chain employs TRBV28 and TRBJ2-7; tentative D call: TRBD1 (5 bases). This CDR3 is built from 17 residues. V gave up 6 bases and J gave up 3 bases, with 24 bases separating them. The V gene's germline CDR1 is MDHEN and CDR2 SYDVKM.

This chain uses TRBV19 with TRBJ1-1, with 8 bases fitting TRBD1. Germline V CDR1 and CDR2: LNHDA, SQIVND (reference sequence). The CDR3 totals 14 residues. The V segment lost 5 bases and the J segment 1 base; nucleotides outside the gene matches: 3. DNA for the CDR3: TGTGCCAGTAGTTTCGGACAGGGGAACACTGAAGCTTTCTTT. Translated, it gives CASSFGQGNTEAFF.

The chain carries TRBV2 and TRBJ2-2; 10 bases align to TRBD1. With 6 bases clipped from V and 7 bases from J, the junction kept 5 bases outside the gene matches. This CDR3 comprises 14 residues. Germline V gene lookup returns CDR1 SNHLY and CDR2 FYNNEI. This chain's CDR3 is CASSGTGEGGELFF. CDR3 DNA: TGTGCCAGCAGCGGGACAGGGGAGGGCGGGGAGCTGTTTTTT. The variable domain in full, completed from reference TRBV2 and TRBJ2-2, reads EPEVTQTPSHQVTQMGQEVILRCVPISNHLYFYWYRQILGQKVEFLVSFYNNEISEKSEIFDDQFSVERPDGSNFTLKIRSTKLEDSAMYFCASSGTGEGGELFFGEGSRLTVL.

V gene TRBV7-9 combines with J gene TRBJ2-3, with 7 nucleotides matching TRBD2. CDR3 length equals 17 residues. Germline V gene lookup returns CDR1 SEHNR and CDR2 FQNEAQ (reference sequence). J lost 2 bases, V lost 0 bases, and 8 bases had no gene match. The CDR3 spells CASSLATGTTLTDTQYF. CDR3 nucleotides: TGTGCCAGCAGCTTAGCTACCGGGACTACCCTCACAGATACGCAGTATTTT.

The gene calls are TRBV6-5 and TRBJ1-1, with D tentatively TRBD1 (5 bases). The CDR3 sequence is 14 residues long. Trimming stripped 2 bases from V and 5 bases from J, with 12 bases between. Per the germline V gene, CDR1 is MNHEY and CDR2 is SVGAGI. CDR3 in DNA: TGTGCCAGCAGTTACGGGACCTCGAGGACTGAAGCTTTCTTT. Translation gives CASSYGTSRTEAFF.

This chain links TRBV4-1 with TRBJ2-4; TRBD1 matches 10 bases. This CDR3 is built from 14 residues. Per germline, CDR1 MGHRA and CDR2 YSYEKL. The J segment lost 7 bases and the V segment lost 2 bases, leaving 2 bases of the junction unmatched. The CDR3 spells CASSQPGQGNIQYF. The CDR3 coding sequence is TGCGCCAGCAGCCAACCGGGACAGGGGAACATTCAGTACTTC.

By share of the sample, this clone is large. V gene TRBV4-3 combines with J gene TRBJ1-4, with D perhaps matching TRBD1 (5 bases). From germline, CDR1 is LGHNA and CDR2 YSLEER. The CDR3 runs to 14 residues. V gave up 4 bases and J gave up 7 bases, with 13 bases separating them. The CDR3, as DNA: TGCGCCAGCAGCCCATATCTCGGGGGTGAAAAACTGTTTTTT. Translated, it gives CASSPYLGGEKLFF.

The CDR3 protein is CASSSASGVKNEQFF. Here the CDR3 DNA reads TGTGCCAGCAGTTCGGCTAGCGGGGTCAAAAATGAGCAGTTCTTC. The chain couples TRBV28 to TRBJ2-1, with 9 bases lining up with TRBD2. CDR3 size: 15 residues. Germline V CDR1 and CDR2: MDHEN, SYDVKM. V lost 4 bases and J lost 7; bases outside the gene matches: 8.

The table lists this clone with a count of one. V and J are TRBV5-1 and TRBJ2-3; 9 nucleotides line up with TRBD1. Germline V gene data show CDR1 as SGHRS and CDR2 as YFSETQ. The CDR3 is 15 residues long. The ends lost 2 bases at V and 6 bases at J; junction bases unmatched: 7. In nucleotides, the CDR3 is TGCGCCAGCAGCTTAGAACAGGGGGCTTCGGATACGCAGTATTTT. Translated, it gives CASSLEQGASDTQYF.